The next 18 T cell receptor beta chains were all read from a single sample in a study of T cells expressing NK-cell markers. TCRdb processed the 5' RACE reads again and assigns one entry to each CDR3 protein, with no DNA. The sample spans 150,000 to 160,000 distinct CDR3 sequences; the ten largest clones claim more than 35%. The sequenced material came from blood T cells: a sorted CD56 or NKG2C T cell subset, CD4+ or CD8+ T cells, or bulk PBMC T cells (not recorded which). The receptor source for this set is a woman in her 50s in good health.

V gene TRBV29-1 combines with J gene TRBJ2-7; the TCRdb D gene call, TRBD1, has no DNA to confirm it. The CDR3 has 14 amino acids. From germline, CDR1 is SQVTM and CDR2 ANQGSEA. The CDR3 is CSVTGGTLSYEQYF.

The chain recombines TRBV28 with TRBJ1-4. Germline CDR1 reads MDHEN; CDR2 reads SYDVKM. The CDR3 extends over 14 amino acids. The CDR3 protein is CASSPTSANEKLFF.

The chain joins TRBV7-8 to TRBJ2-3; the D call of TRBD1 rests on TCRdb alone, since no DNA is present to check it. CDR1 is SGHVS, CDR2 FQNEAQ, per germline. This CDR3 comprises 15 residues. This CDR3 is CASSQIVAGRDTQYF.

The chain links TRBV7-9 to TRBJ2-7; TCRdb selects TRBD1, and the lack of DNA leaves this call unchecked. The length of the CDR3 is 13 residues. Germline V lookup: CDR1 SEHNR, CDR2 FQNEAQ (reference sequence). CDR3 loop: CASGQISSYEQYF.

V is TRBV4-1 and J is TRBJ2-7; TCRdb picks TRBD1, but there is no DNA to check that call. The CDR3 is made up of 13 amino acids. Germline V gene lookup returns CDR1 MGHRA and CDR2 YSYEKL. This CDR3 is CASSQAGRREQYF.

The chain recombines TRBV6-5 with TRBJ2-1; with no DNA, the TCRdb D assignment of TRBD2 cannot be verified. The germline V gene has CDR1 MNHEY and CDR2 SVGAGI. There are 14 residues in the CDR3. The CDR3: CASSPSGLYNEQFF.

The CDR3 loop is CASGFIGDTEAFF. The rearrangement uses TRBV28 and TRBJ1-1. The CDR3 totals 13 residues. Germline loops: CDR1 MDHEN, CDR2 SYDVKM.

The chain links TRBV5-5 to TRBJ2-7; TCRdb's D call of TRBD2 is untestable without DNA. The CDR3 runs to 16 residues. Germline V gene lookup returns CDR1 SGHKS and CDR2 YYEKEE (reference sequence). The CDR3 here is CASSPRTTSGVYEQYF.

The chain uses TRBV5-1 and TRBJ2-1; TCRdb's D call of TRBD1 is untestable without DNA. The CDR3 consists of 17 residues. The V gene's germline CDR1 is SGHRS and CDR2 YFSETQ. CDR3 residues: CASSLAVGGQGIDEQFF.

The rearrangement joins TRBV24-1 to TRBJ2-3. Germline V gene data show CDR1 as KGHDR and CDR2 as SFDVKD. The CDR3 is 12 residues long. CDR3 loop: CATSDLADTQYF.

V is TRBV12-3 or TRBV12-4 and J is TRBJ2-1; the D call of TRBD1 rests on TCRdb alone, since no DNA is present to check it. This CDR3 comprises 14 residues. The CDR3 loop is CASSIYRVRNEQFF.

The rearrangement uses TRBV10-3 and TRBJ2-1; TCRdb proposes TRBD2, but this gene call is untestable without DNA. Germline V gene sequence: CDR1 ENHRY, CDR2 SYGVKD. This CDR3 has 16 residues. CDR3 sequence reads: CAISVGLAGGPGEQFF.

V and J are TRBV4-1 and TRBJ1-2. Germline CDR1 and CDR2: MGHRA and YSYEKL. The length of the CDR3 is 11 residues. This CDR3 is CASSDDYGYTF.

The chain is built from TRBV4-1 and TRBJ1-2. CDR1 MGHRA and CDR2 YSYEKL come from the germline V gene. This CDR3 contains 13 residues. The CDR3 protein is CASSQDPRDGYTF.

The chain joins TRBV5-1 to TRBJ2-1; TCRdb returns TRBD1, unconfirmable since there is no DNA. The CDR3 spans 16 residues. Per germline, CDR1 SGHRS and CDR2 YFSETQ. The CDR3 reads CASSLDPTGGIYEQFF.

The chain recombines TRBV12-3 or TRBV12-4 with TRBJ2-7; TCRdb lists TRBD2, though no DNA is available to test this call. The CDR3 is made up of 16 amino acids. The CDR3 is CASSFGTSGRGDEQYF.

This chain links TRBV12-3 or TRBV12-4 with TRBJ2-3; the D call from TCRdb, TRBD1, cannot be confirmed without DNA. This CDR3 region has 12 residues. The CDR3 reads CASSEGADTQYF.

V is TRBV5-4 and J is TRBJ2-3; the D call of TRBD2 rests on TCRdb alone, since no DNA is present to check it. Germline V gives CDR1 SGHNT, CDR2 YYREEE (reference sequence). The CDR3 length is 14 residues. This CDR3 reads CASSSLAAPDTQYF.